The 21 T cell receptor beta chains listed next were all sequenced from one sample in a study of T cells expressing NK-cell markers. For each CDR3 protein, TCRdb gives one entry from its re-call of the 5' RACE reads, without DNA. The sample data list some 600,000 distinct CDR3 sequences. Material: blood T cells: a sorted CD56 or NKG2C T cell subset, CD4+ or CD8+ T cells, or bulk PBMC T cells (not recorded which). The receptor source for this set is a man aged 18 to 30 in good health.

The chain uses TRBV5-1 and TRBJ2-5; TCRdb designates TRBD2, a call that cannot be tested without DNA. The germline gives CDR1 SGHRS, CDR2 YFSETQ. This CDR3 has 15 residues. CDR3 in amino acids: CASSLAMGTEETQYF.

The chain links TRBV12-3 or TRBV12-4 to TRBJ2-7; TCRdb proposes TRBD1, but this gene call is untestable without DNA. This CDR3 is 15 amino acids long. CDR3 amino acids: CASSDLGQGMGEQYF.

The V and J genes are TRBV29-1 and TRBJ2-3; TCRdb's D gene call, TRBD2, goes unchecked for lack of DNA. CDR1 and CDR2 from the germline V gene are SQVTM and ANQGSEA. The CDR3 contains 16 residues. CDR3 protein: CSVEGFSGTEGDTQYF.

V is TRBV6-2 or TRBV6-3 and J is TRBJ2-3; with no DNA, the TCRdb D assignment of TRBD2 cannot be verified. The CDR3 length is 21 residues. CDR1 MNHEY and CDR2 SVGEGT come from the germline V gene. This CDR3 is CASSYPRDPGLAGSHTDTQYF.

The chain carries TRBV7-8 and TRBJ2-3; TCRdb's D gene call, TRBD2, goes unchecked for lack of DNA. The CDR3 is 16 residues long. Per the germline V gene, CDR1 is SGHVS and CDR2 is FQNEAQ. The chain's CDR3 is CASSRLLAGGPDTQYF.

This chain joins TRBV6-5 and TRBJ1-5. Germline assignment: CDR1 MNHEY and CDR2 SVGAGI. The CDR3 consists of 13 residues. The CDR3 loop reads CASSPSGGPPQHF.

The CDR3 spells CASSAAGQGYSGANVLTF. The chain has TRBV6-1 and TRBJ2-6; lacking DNA, the TRBD1 call made by TCRdb goes unchecked. This CDR3 is 18 amino acids long. Germline-derived CDR1 and CDR2 are MNHNS and SASEGT.

The J gene is TRBJ1-1, the V gene TRBV6-6; without DNA, the TCRdb call of TRBD1 cannot be checked. CDR1 MNHNY and CDR2 SVGAGI come from the germline V gene (reference sequence). The CDR3 runs 12 residues. CDR3 protein: CASTGGYTEAFF.

The chain has TRBV6-1 and TRBJ1-6. Germline V lookup: CDR1 MNHNS, CDR2 SASEGT. This CDR3 spans 12 amino acids. CDR3 residues: CATKVPNSPLHF.

The rearrangement joins TRBV2 to TRBJ1-5. CDR3 length: 12 amino acids. Germline lookup yields CDR1 SNHLY and CDR2 FYNNEI. CDR3 sequence reads: CASRTGVQPQHF.

The chain has TRBV5-1 and TRBJ2-2; lacking DNA, the TRBD2 call made by TCRdb goes unchecked. This CDR3 has 19 residues. CDR1 is SGHRS and CDR2 is YFSETQ in the germline V gene. The CDR3 loop is CASSHIQAGLAGNTGELFF.

The chain recombines TRBV7-8 with TRBJ2-1; TCRdb designates TRBD2, a call that cannot be tested without DNA. Germline CDR1 SGHVS, CDR2 FQNEAQ. The CDR3 contains 15 residues. CDR3 amino acids: CASSLGTSGSRWQFF.

V usage is TRBV5-1 and J usage is TRBJ2-3; the D gene TCRdb calls, TRBD2, cannot be checked with no DNA. In germline, CDR1 is SGHRS, CDR2 YFSETQ. The CDR3 runs to 18 residues. This CDR3 reads CASSLVARRPIGTDTQYF.

The CDR3 is CSASRQNGETQYF. The V gene is TRBV20-1, the J gene TRBJ2-5. The germline V gene has CDR1 DFQATT and CDR2 SNEGSKA (reference sequence). CDR3 length equals 13 residues.

The chain links TRBV29-1 to TRBJ1-1. This CDR3 comprises 13 residues. CDR1 is SQVTM and CDR2 is ANQGSEA in the germline V gene. This CDR3 is CSVVAQTNTEAFF.

The chain is built from TRBV20-1 and TRBJ2-7; TCRdb's assignment of TRBD1 cannot be checked, as there is no DNA. The germline gives CDR1 DFQATT, CDR2 SNEGSKA (reference sequence). This CDR3 is 12 amino acids long. CDR3 sequence: CSAPVSGREQYF.

The chain joins TRBV7-2 to TRBJ2-7; the TCRdb call, TRBD1, lacks DNA for checking. The CDR3 sequence is 14 residues long. Germline V gives CDR1 SGHTA, CDR2 FQGNSA. The CDR3 here is CASSSQGSWDEQYF. Full variable domain (rest looked up from reference TRBV7-2 and TRBJ2-7): GAGVSQSPSNKVTEKGKDVELRCDPISGHTALYWYRQSLGQGLEFLIYFQGNSAPDKSGLPSDRFSAERTGGSVSTLTIQRTQQEDSAVYLCASSSQGSWDEQYFGPGTRLTVT.

The chain employs TRBV18 and TRBJ2-5. Per germline, CDR1 KGHSH and CDR2 LQKENI. The CDR3 runs 16 residues. This CDR3 is CASSQTGGLGQETQYF.

The V call is TRBV3-1, the J call TRBJ1-3. The V gene's germline CDR1 is LGHDT and CDR2 YNNKEL (reference sequence). This CDR3 contains 15 residues. The CDR3 region is CASSQVAQVGNTIYF.

This chain's CDR3 is CASTEPGQGGNEQFF. The chain recombines TRBV27 with TRBJ2-1; TCRdb's assignment of TRBD1 cannot be checked, as there is no DNA. Per the germline V gene, CDR1 is MNHEY and CDR2 is SMNVEV (reference sequence). The CDR3 extends over 15 amino acids.

V is TRBV12-3 or TRBV12-4 and J is TRBJ1-1. The CDR3 covers 13 residues. The CDR3 sequence is CASSPRQNTEAFF.